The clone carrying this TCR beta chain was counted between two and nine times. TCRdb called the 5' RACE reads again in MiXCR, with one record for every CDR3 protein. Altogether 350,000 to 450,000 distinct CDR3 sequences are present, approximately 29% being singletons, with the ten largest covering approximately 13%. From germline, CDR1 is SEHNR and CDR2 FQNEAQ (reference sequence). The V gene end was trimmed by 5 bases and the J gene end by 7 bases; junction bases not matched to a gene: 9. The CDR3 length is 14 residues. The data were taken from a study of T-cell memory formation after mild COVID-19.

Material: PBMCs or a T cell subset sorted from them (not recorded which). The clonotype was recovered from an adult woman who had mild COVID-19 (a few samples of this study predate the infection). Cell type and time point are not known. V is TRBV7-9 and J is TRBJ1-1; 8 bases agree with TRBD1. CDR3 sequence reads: CASSPGQGRGEAFF. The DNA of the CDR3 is TGTGCCAGCAGCCCAGGACAGGGCCGAGGTGAAGCTTTCTTT.